This TCR beta chain was sequenced during a study of shared clonotypes between healthy human individuals. This was a deep-level run. Replicate sorted-subset PCRs were loaded with around 0.2 ug DNA, 31,000 or so T cell genomes. The protocol was immunoSEQ multiplex PCR, while the TCRdb copy is restricted to in-frame clones and leaves out a portion. This sample has 2 million to 2.5 million clones, with over 85% found just once. The CDR3 consists of 18 residues. Germline loops: CDR1 MDHEN, CDR2 SYDVKM. The V and J ends lost 6 bases and 3 bases, in that order; junction bases with no gene match: 15. The sequencing sample was made of naive CD4+ T cells sorted from blood. Described subset: CD45RA+ positively selected. The chain is built from TRBV28 and TRBJ1-2; 11 nucleotides align to TRBD1. The sequence was obtained from a man younger than 35 in good health. CDR3 residues: CASSNPGQGVTAYYGYTF. For the CDR3, the DNA is TGTGCCAGCAGCAATCCGGGACAGGGGGTCACGGCATACTATGGCTACACCTTC.